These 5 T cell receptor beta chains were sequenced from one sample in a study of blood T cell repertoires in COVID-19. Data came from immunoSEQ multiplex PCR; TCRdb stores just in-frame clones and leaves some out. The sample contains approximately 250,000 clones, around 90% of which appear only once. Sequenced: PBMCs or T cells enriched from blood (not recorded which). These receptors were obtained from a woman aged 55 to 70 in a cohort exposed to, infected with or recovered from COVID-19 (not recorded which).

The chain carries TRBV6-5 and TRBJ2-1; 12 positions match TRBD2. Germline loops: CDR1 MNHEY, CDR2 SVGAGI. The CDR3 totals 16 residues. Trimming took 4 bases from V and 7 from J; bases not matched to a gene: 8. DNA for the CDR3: TGTGCCAGCAGTTCCCCCGGGACTAGCGGGCGAAATGAGCAGTTCTTC. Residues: CASSSPGTSGRNEQFF.

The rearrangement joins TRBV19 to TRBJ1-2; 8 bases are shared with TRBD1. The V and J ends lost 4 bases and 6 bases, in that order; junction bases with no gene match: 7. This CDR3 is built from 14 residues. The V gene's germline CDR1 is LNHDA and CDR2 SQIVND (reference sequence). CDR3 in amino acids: CASSRTGSNHGYTF. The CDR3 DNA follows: TGTGCCAGTAGTAGGACAGGGTCGAATCATGGCTACACCTTC. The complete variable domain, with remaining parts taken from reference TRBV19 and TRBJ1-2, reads DGGITQSPKYLFRKEGQNVTLSCEQNLNHDAMYWYRQDPGQGLRLIYYSQIVNDFQKGDIAEGYSVSREKKESFPLTVTSAQKNPTAFYLCASSRTGSNHGYTFGSGTRLTVV.

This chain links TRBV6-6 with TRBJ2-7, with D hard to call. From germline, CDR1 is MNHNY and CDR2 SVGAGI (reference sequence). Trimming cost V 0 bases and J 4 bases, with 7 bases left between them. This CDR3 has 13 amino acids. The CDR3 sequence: CASSYSRVYEQYF. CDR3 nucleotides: TGTGCCAGCAGTTACTCGAGAGTGTACGAGCAGTACTTC.

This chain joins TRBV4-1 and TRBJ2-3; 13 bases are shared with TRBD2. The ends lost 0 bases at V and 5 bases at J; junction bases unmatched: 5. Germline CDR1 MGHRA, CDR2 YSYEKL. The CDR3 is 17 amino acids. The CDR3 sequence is CASSQDGTSGTLDTQYF. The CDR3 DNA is TGCGCCAGCAGCCAAGATGGGACTAGCGGGACCTTAGATACGCAGTATTTT.

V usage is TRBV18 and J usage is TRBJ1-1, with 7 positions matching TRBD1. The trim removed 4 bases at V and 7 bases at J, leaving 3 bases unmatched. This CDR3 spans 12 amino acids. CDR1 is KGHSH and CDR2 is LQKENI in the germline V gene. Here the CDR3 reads CASSLGTVEAFF. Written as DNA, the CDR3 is TGTGCCAGCTCACTTGGGACAGTTGAAGCTTTCTTT.